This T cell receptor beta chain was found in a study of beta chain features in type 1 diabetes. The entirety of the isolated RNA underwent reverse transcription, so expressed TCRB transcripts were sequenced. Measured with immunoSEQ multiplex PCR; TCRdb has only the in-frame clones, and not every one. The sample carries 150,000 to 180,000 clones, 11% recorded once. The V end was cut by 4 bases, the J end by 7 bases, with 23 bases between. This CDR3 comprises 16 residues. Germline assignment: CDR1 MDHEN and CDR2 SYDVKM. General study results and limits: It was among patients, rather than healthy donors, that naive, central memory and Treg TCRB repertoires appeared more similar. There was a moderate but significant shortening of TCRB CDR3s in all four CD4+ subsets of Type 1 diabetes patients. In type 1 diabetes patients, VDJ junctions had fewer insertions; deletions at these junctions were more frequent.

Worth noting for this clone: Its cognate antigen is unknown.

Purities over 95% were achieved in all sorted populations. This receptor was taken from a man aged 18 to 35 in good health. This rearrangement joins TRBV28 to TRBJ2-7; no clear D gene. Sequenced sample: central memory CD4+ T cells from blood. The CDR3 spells CASSSPTRTLVREQYF. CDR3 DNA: TGTGCCAGCAGTTCCCCGACAAGAACTCTGGTACGAGAGCAGTACTTC.